This TCR beta chain appears in the sequencing data of a study of blood T cell repertoires in COVID-19. Study at large: There were acute and convalescent COVID-19 samples, and they came from the United States, Italy and Spain. The cDNA or gDNA used as material had been derived from T cells, B-cell-depleted T cells, or PBMCs.

There are 16 residues in the CDR3. Germline CDR1 MDHEN, CDR2 SYDVKM. Trimming cost V 6 bases and J 0 bases; bases outside gene matches: 7. How the authors handled the data: Quantification of nucleated cells was approximated via reference gene primer amplification. The assay was immunoSEQ multiplex PCR, and TCRdb's table has in-frame clones only and misses some. The V and J calls and clone size are taken from that table; D and trimming were inferred from the DNA. Of around 74,000 clones in the sample, about 88% are singletons; the top ten hold approximately 16%. The receptor was derived from a woman at least 80 years old with active or convalescent COVID-19. Source material: peripheral blood. This sequence joins TRBV28 and TRBJ1-5; 8 bases fit TRBD1. The CDR3 region is CASRPDRGYSNQPQHF. The CDR3 DNA reads TGTGCCAGCAGACCAGACAGGGGATATAGCAATCAGCCCCAGCATTTT.